Below, 5 T cell receptor beta chains from the same sample are listed, as sequenced in a study of cytomegalovirus exposure and HLA in healthy donors. PCR primers comprised 60 Vbeta and 13 Jbeta primers. Some clones are missing from TCRdb's copy, which holds only in-frame ones; the method was immunoSEQ multiplex PCR. The repertoire holds some 150,000 clones, with about three quarters as singletons. Input material: PBMCs. All receptors derive from a young woman in good health and CMV-seronegative.

The V call is TRBV2, the J call TRBJ1-1, with D maybe TRBD1 (5 bases). CDR1 is SNHLY and CDR2 is FYNNEI in the germline V gene. Trimming stripped 6 bases from V and 2 bases from J, with 13 bases between. This CDR3 spans 14 amino acids. CDR3 loop: CASSHDRPNTEAFF. CDR3 coding DNA: TGTGCCAGCAGCCATGACAGACCCAACACTGAAGCTTTCTTT.

The chain uses TRBV4-2 and TRBJ1-2, with D possibly TRBD1 on 5 matching bases. The germline gives CDR1 LGHNA, CDR2 YNFKEQ. The ends were cut back, 0 bases at V and 4 bases at J, with 9 bases in the middle. The CDR3 is made up of 14 amino acids. The CDR3 region is CASSQDLRVYGYTF. DNA for the CDR3: TGTGCCAGCAGCCAAGATCTCAGGGTCTATGGCTACACCTTC.

This chain connects TRBV4-2 to TRBJ2-6; possible D gene TRBD2, 5 bases. The V end lost 2 bases, the J end lost 0 bases, and 8 bases lay between the germline ends. The CDR3 extends over 16 amino acids. Germline CDR1 reads LGHNA; CDR2 reads YNFKEQ. Written as DNA, the CDR3 is TGTGCCAGCAGCCAATCCGGGAACTCTGGGGCCAACGTCCTGACTTTC. Amino acids: CASSQSGNSGANVLTF.

This rearrangement joins TRBV21-1 to TRBJ1-3. TRBV21-1 is reported as a pseudogene. This CDR3 is 15 amino acids long. The CDR3 sequence: CASSKAAENGNTIYF. Written as DNA, the CDR3 is TGTGCCAGCAGCAAAGCCGCGGAGAATGGAAACACCATATATTTT.

This chain links TRBV5-4 with TRBJ2-7, with D possibly matching TRBD2 (6 bases). This CDR3 has 15 amino acids. From germline, CDR1 is SGHNT and CDR2 YYREEE (reference sequence). Trimming took 0 bases from V and 1 from J, leaving 11 bases between them. The CDR3 protein is CASSLGGVESYEQYF. The CDR3 DNA is TGTGCCAGCAGCTTGGGGGGGGTGGAGTCCTACGAGCAGTACTTC.